The subject of this entry is one T cell receptor beta chain. Its antigen is as yet unknown. Some clones are missing from TCRdb's copy, which holds only in-frame ones; the method was immunoSEQ multiplex PCR. The data show around 25,000 clones, roughly 86% seen once. This sample stems from a study of T cells in localized non-small cell lung cancer. Whole-study results and caveats: The greatest T cell clonality was found in uninvolved adjacent lung (higher than in tumor). Among blood samples, higher T cell density accompanied longer overall survival.

CDR1 and CDR2 from the germline V gene are MDHEN and SYDVKM. V was cut by 3 bases and J by 1 base, with 10 bases left in between. The CDR3 length is 15 residues. The sequence was obtained from a male donor older than 55 with stage II squamous cell lung carcinoma. The source was peripheral blood, collected before any cancer treatment. The chain combines TRBV28 with TRBJ1-5; D perhaps matches TRBD1 (5 bases). Here the CDR3 DNA reads TGTGCCAGCAGTTTCCTCCAGGGAAGCAATCAGCCCCAGCATTTT. Amino acids: CASSFLQGSNQPQHF.